Presented here are 22 T cell receptor beta chains from one specimen sequenced in a study of cytomegalovirus exposure and HLA in healthy donors. PCR used 60 Vbeta primers and 13 Jbeta primers. This table comes from immunoSEQ multiplex PCR, and its TCRdb copy is limited to in-frame clones, with some not included. The table has about 190,000 clones, approximately 80% seen once. The specimen sequenced was PBMCs. The receptors were gathered from a woman between 50 and 59 years old in good health and CMV-seropositive.

The chain carries TRBV11-2 and TRBJ2-1; 7 nucleotides line up with TRBD2. The V segment lost 2 bases and the J segment 6 bases; nucleotides outside the gene matches: 4. The length of the CDR3 is 14 residues. Germline V gives CDR1 SGHAT, CDR2 FQNNGV. The CDR3 reads CASSLQWGGNEQFF. In nucleotides, the CDR3 is TGTGCCAGCAGCTTACAGTGGGGGGGCAATGAGCAGTTCTTC.

The V and J genes are TRBV29-1 and TRBJ2-5; a possible D gene is TRBD2 (7 bases). Germline-derived CDR1 and CDR2 are SQVTM and ANQGSEA. Deletions cut 8 bases from V and 4 bases from J, with 17 bases between. The CDR3 has 13 amino acids. As DNA, the CDR3 is TGCAGCACCCTGGGGGGAGGGGGAGAGACCCAGTACTTC. This encodes CSTLGGGGETQYF.

The V call is TRBV27, the J call TRBJ2-7; 11 bases agree with TRBD2. J gave up 4 bases and V 8 bases, and 19 bases lay outside the gene matches. Germline-derived CDR1 and CDR2 are MNHEY and SMNVEV (reference sequence). The CDR3 length is 18 residues. CDR3 coding DNA: TGTGCCAGCCCTTCGGGGGGGCGCGAACTAGCGGGAGAATACGAGCAGTACTTC. Protein: CASPSGGRELAGEYEQYF.

V gene TRBV4-1 combines with J gene TRBJ2-7, with 9 bases that match TRBD1. Trimming took 0 bases from V and 8 from J; bases not matched to a gene: 11. This CDR3 has 16 amino acids. CDR1 and CDR2 (germline): MGHRA, YSYEKL. The CDR3 coding sequence is TGCGCCAGCAGCCAAGATAGGTCGGGACAGGGTAGGAAGCAGTACTTC. It is translated as CASSQDRSGQGRKQYF.

As regards this clone: The germline gene is not matched at one end of the junction; a read error may be the cause. The chain is built from TRBV7-9 and TRBJ2-2; no clear D gene. The V gene's germline CDR1 is SEHNR and CDR2 FQNEAQ (reference sequence). This CDR3 region has 11 residues. CDR3 loop: CSSSRTGELFF. The CDR3 nucleotides are TGTTCCAGCAGCCGGACCGGGGAGCTGTTTTTT.

This chain links TRBV2 with TRBJ1-1, with 10 bases fitting TRBD1. After removal of 8 bases from V and 4 bases from J, the junction contained 10 bases not matched to a gene. This CDR3 spans 15 amino acids. Germline CDR1 is SNHLY and CDR2 is FYNNEI. The CDR3 nucleotides are TGTGCCAGCCTGACAGGGGGCACGGGGGGCACTGAAGCTTTCTTT. Its translation: CASLTGGTGGTEAFF.

The chain has TRBV27 and TRBJ1-4; D is unclear. In germline, CDR1 is MNHEY, CDR2 SMNVEV (reference sequence). The CDR3 has 11 amino acids. V gave up 7 bases and J gave up 8 bases, with 8 bases separating them. CDR3 amino acids: CASTTQEKLFF. Written as DNA, the CDR3 is TGTGCCAGCACCACACAGGAAAAACTGTTTTTT. The complete variable domain, with remaining parts taken from reference TRBV27 and TRBJ1-4, reads EAQVTQNPRYLITVTGKKLTVTCSQNMNHEYMSWYRQDPGLGLRQIYYSMNVEVTDKGDVPEGYKVSRKEKRNFPLILESPSPNQTSLYFCASTTQEKLFFGSGTQLSVL.

The gene calls are TRBV5-6 and TRBJ1-2, with 9 bases identical to TRBD1. Per germline, CDR1 SGHDT and CDR2 YYEEEE. Trimming at V came to 5 bases and at J to 6 bases, leaving 5 bases not matched to a gene. The CDR3 contains 13 residues. CDR3 protein: CASRADRGDGYTF. CDR3 nucleotides: TGTGCCAGCAGGGCGGACAGGGGTGATGGCTACACCTTC.

The chain has TRBV29-1 and TRBJ2-3; maybe TRBD1 (6 bases). CDR1 and CDR2 from the germline V gene are SQVTM and ANQGSEA. The CDR3 extends over 14 amino acids. Trimming shortened V by 8 bases and J by 8 bases, and 23 bases separated the two germline ends. The CDR3 here is CSYRSTGSFGTQYF. CDR3 sequence (DNA): TGCAGCTACCGGAGCACAGGGTCATTTGGTACGCAGTATTTT.

V gene TRBV4-1 combines with J gene TRBJ2-3, with TRBD2 matching over 12 bases. The CDR3 contains 17 residues. In germline, CDR1 is MGHRA, CDR2 YSYEKL. J lost 1 base, V lost 4 bases, and 6 bases had no gene match. The CDR3 loop reads CASSPSSGGAGTDTQYF. Here the CDR3 DNA reads TGCGCCAGCAGCCCCTCTAGCGGGGGGGCCGGCACAGATACGCAGTATTTT.

The genes are TRBV19 and TRBJ1-6; D might be TRBD1 (6 bases). V was shortened by 8 bases and J by 10 bases, with 21 bases between the two germline ends. The germline V gene encodes CDR1 LNHDA and CDR2 SQIVND (reference sequence). The CDR3 length is 15 residues. In nucleotides, the CDR3 is TGTGCCAGTCAAAGGGGGGGGCTAACTCCCTCACCCCTCCACTTT. Protein sequence: CASQRGGLTPSPLHF.

This clone was counted a single time. This chain links TRBV5-6 with TRBJ2-5; 11 nucleotides line up with TRBD2. The CDR3 runs 15 residues. The junction had 6 bases not matched to a gene; V was cut back by 4 bases and J by 4 bases. Germline CDR1 SGHDT, CDR2 YYEEEE. CDR3 DNA sequence: TGTGCCAGCAGCCTTAGCGGGGGGGCAGTAGAGACCCAGTACTTC. It codes for CASSLSGGAVETQYF.

This clone was detected only a few times. V gene TRBV19 combines with J gene TRBJ1-3; tentatively, D is TRBD1 (6 bases). The CDR3 loop spans 14 amino acids. The V end was cut by 5 bases, the J end by 2 bases, with 10 bases between. CDR1 and CDR2 (germline): LNHDA, SQIVND (reference sequence). The CDR3 region is CASSLQGAGNTIYF. Written as DNA, the CDR3 is TGTGCCAGTAGTTTACAGGGTGCTGGAAACACCATATATTTT.

The rearrangement links TRBV23-1 to TRBJ2-7; D not resolved. TRBV23-1 is an ORF, with its function uncertain. Trimming removed 8 bases from V and 0 bases from J, with 14 bases in between. The CDR3 runs to 14 residues. CDR3 DNA sequence: TGCGCCAGCCCCGATCCCTCCTACTCCTACGAGCAGTACTTC. This gives the protein CASPDPSYSYEQYF.

The genes are TRBV18 and TRBJ1-2, with 7 bases aligning to TRBD1. Germline values: CDR1 KGHSH, CDR2 LQKENI. With V trimmed by 5 bases and J by 5 bases, 5 bases remained unmatched. The CDR3 is made up of 13 amino acids. CDR3 loop: CASSGTESYGYTF. Written as DNA, the CDR3 is TGTGCCAGCTCAGGGACAGAGAGTTATGGCTACACCTTC.

This chain links TRBV6-1 with TRBJ1-1, with D possibly being TRBD1 (5 bases). The CDR3 consists of 12 residues. V shed 8 bases and J shed 2 bases, with 9 bases lying between them. From germline, CDR1 is MNHNS and CDR2 SASEGT. The CDR3 coding sequence is TGTGCCAGCTCGGGGGGAAACACTGAAGCTTTCTTT. Translation: CASSGGNTEAFF.

This clone was detected once. J is TRBJ2-3 and V is TRBV7-9; 7 positions match TRBD2. V shed 2 bases, J shed 2 bases, and the junction held 7 bases outside the gene matches. The CDR3 is made up of 16 amino acids. Germline CDR1 reads SEHNR; CDR2 reads FQNEAQ (reference sequence). In DNA, the CDR3 is TGTGCCAGCAGCTTATACCGACTAGCTAACACAGATACGCAGTATTTT. Protein product: CASSLYRLANTDTQYF.

Turning to this clone: An end of the junction does not agree with germline; a read error may underlie this. The sample contains more than one DNA sequence encoding this CDR3. The chain combines TRBV28 with TRBJ1-2; D is possibly TRBD1 (6 bases). Germline CDR1 reads MDHEN; CDR2 reads SYDVKM. The CDR3 contains 13 residues. The CDR3 DNA reads as TGTGCCAGCAGTATCACAGGGAACTACGGCTACACCTTC. Its translation is CASSITGNYGYTF.

This sequence joins TRBV4-2 and TRBJ2-1, with 9 bases matching TRBD1. Germline V gene data show CDR1 as LGHNA and CDR2 as YNFKEQ. The CDR3 contains 18 residues. J lost 10 bases, V lost 0 bases, and 16 bases had no gene match. This chain's CDR3 is CASSQDPLTGTGKLEQFF. The CDR3 bases are TGTGCCAGCAGCCAAGATCCCCTAACCGGGACAGGGAAATTGGAGCAGTTCTTC.

The V gene is TRBV7-6, the J gene TRBJ2-3; 9 bases agree with TRBD2. This CDR3 has 16 residues. CDR1 SGHVS and CDR2 FNYEAQ come from the germline V gene. J gave up 5 bases and V 4 bases, and 10 bases lay outside the gene matches. In DNA form, the CDR3 reads TGTGCCAGCAGCTCAGGTCTAGGACTAGCGCAAGATACGCAGTATTTT. Amino acids: CASSSGLGLAQDTQYF.

For this clone: The junction differs from germline at one of its ends, possibly a read error. The V gene is TRBV7-9, the J gene TRBJ2-3, with TRBD2 matching 8 bases. CDR3 length: 17 residues. Germline V gives CDR1 SEHNR, CDR2 FQNEAQ (reference sequence). The CDR3 coding sequence is TGCGCCAGCAGCCAAGATCGGGCCAGCGGGGGCTGGGATACGCAGTATTTT. This encodes CASSQDRASGGWDTQYF.

This clone was observed a handful of times. This rearrangement joins TRBV14 to TRBJ1-1; maybe TRBD1 (5 bases). CDR3 length equals 14 residues. V was cut by 4 bases and J by 6 bases, with 15 bases left in between. Germline CDR1 SGHDN, CDR2 FVKESK. CDR3 bases: TGTGCCAGCAGCCCCCCCGGGGGTATAGCTGAAGCTTTCTTT. This codes for CASSPPGGIAEAFF.